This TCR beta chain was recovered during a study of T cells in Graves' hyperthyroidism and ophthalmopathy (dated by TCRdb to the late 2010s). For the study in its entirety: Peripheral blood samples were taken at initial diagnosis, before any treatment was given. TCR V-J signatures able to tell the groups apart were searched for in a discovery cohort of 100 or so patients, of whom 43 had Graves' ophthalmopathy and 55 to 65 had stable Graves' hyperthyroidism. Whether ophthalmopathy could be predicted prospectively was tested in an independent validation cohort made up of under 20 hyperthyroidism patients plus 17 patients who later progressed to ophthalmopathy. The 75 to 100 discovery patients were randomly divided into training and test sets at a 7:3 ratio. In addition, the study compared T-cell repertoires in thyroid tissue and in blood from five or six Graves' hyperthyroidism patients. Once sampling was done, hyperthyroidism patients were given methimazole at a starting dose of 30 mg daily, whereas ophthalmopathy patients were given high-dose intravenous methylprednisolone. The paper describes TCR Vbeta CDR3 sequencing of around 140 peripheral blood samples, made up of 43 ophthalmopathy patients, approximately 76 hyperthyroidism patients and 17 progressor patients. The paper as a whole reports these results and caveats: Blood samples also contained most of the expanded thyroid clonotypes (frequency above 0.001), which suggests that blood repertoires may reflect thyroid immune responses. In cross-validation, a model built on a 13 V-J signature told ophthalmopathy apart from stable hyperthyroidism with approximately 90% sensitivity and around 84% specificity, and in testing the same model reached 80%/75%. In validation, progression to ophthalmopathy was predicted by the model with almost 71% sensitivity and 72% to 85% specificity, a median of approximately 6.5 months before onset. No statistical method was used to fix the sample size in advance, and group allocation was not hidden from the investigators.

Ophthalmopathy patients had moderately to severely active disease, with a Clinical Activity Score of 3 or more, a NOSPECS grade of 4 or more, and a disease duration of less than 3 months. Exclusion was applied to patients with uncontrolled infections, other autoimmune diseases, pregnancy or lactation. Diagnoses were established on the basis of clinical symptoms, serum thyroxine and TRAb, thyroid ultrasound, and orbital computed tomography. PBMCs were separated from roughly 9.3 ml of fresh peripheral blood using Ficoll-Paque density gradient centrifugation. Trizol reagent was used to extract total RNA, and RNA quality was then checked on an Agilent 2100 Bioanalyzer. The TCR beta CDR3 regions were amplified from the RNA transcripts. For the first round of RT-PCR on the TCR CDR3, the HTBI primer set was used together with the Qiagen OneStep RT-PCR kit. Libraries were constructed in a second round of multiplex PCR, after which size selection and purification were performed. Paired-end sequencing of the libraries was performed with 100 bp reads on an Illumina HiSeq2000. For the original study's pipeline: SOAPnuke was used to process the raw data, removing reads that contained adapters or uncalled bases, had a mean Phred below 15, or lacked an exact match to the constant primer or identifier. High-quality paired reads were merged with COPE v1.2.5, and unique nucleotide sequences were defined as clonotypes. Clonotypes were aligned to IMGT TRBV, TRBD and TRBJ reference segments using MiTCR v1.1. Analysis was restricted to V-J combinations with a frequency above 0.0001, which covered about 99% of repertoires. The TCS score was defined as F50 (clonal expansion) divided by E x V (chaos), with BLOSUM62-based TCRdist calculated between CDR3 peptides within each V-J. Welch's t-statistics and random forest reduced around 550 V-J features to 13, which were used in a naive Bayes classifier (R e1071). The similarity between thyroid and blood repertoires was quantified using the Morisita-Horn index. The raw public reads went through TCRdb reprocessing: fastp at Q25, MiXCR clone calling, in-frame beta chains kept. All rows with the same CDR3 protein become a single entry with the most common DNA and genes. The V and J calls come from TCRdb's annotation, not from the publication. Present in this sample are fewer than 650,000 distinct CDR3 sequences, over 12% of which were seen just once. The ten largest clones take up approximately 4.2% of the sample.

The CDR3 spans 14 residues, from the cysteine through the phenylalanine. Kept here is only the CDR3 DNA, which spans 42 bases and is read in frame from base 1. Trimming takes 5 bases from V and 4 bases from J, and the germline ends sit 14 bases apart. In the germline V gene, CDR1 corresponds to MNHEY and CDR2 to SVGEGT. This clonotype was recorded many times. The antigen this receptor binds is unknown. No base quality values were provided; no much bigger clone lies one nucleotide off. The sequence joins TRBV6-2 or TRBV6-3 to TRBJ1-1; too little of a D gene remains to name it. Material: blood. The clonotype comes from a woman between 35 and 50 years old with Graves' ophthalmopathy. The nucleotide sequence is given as TGTGCCAGCAGTCACTACATCGTTAGCACTGAAGCTTTCTTT. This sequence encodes CASSHYIVSTEAFF.